This T cell receptor (beta chain) derives from a study of T cell responses to AZD1222 COVID-19 vaccine. Study background: Analyses pooled second doses at about 4 or about 12 weeks. Whole-study findings and limits: The study found vaccine-associated CD4 TCRs spanning spike, dominant at 160-218 and 743-854. Donors were chiefly white British, with a greater number of females, and clonal diversity was perhaps underestimated. Baseline serostatus was positive in only five to seven AZD1222 recipients.

In this sample, this clone is medium-sized (0.01 to 0.1%). What it recognizes is unknown. Sequenced by immunoSEQ multiplex PCR; TCRdb stores in-frame clones only, minus some. The sample consists of just over 70,000 clones, 85% of them appearing once. V shed 6 bases, J shed 1 base, and the junction held 6 bases outside the gene matches. Germline V CDR1 and CDR2: MRHNA, SNTAGT. CDR3 size: 15 residues. The sequencing used peripheral blood, collected on day 0 of AZD1222 vaccination. The TCR comes from an adult in good health. The chain employs TRBV6-4 and TRBJ2-3; TRBD1 agrees at 8 bases. The chain's CDR3 is CASSTDRGGTDTQYF. Written as DNA, the CDR3 is TGTGCCAGCAGCACTGACAGGGGCGGCACAGATACGCAGTATTTT.